This TCR beta chain was found in a study of T cell clonality in common variable immunodeficiency. Unmatched junction bases numbered 7, after V lost 7 bases and J lost 6 bases. The CDR3 covers 14 residues. In germline, CDR1 is MNHEY, CDR2 SVGEGT. This clone was counted between two and nine times. No antigen is known for it. The CDR3 end lies 3 residues beyond the end of the read and is filled in from the germline J gene. Generated by immunoSEQ multiplex PCR, the TCRdb table keeps only in-frame clones and is missing some. The sample presents tens of thousands of clones, none singletons. Study results and limitations: Fewer deletions and N-nucleotide insertions were reportedly seen in common variable immunodeficiency TCR beta sequences.

This chain connects TRBV6-2 or TRBV6-3 to TRBJ1-5; 9 bases fit TRBD1. This clonotype was obtained from a human donor with common variable immunodeficiency. The sample consisted of peripheral blood mononuclear cells. The CDR3: CASTDGQGSQPQHF. Incomplete CDR3 DNA: TGTGCCAGCACCGACGGACAGGGGAGTCAGCCC.